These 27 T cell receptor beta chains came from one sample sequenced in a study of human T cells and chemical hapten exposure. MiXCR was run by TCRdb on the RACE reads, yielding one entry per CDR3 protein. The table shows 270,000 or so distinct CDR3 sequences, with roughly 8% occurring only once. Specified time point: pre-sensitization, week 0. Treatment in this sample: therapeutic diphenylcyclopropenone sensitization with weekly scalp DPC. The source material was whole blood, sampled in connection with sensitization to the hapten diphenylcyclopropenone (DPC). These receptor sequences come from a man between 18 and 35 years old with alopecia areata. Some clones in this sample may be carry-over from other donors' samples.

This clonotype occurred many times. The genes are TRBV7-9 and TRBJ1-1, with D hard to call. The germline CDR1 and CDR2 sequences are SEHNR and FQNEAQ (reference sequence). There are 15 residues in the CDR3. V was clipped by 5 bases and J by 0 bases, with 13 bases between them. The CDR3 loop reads CASSLQSILNTEAFF. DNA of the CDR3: TGTGCCAGCAGCCTACAGTCGATCCTGAACACTGAAGCTTTCTTT.

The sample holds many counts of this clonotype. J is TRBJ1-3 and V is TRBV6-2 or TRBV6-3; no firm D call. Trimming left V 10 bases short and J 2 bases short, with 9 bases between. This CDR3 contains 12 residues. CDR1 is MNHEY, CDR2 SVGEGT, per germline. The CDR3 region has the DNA TGTGCCACCGGAGGAGCTGGAAACACCATATATTTT. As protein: CATGGAGNTIYF.

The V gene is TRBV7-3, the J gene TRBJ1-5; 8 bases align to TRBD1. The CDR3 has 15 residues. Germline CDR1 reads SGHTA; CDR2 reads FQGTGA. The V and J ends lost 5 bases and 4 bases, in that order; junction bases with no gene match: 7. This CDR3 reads CASSQRTGRNQPQHF. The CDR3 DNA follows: TGTGCCAGCAGCCAGAGGACAGGGCGGAATCAGCCCCAGCATTTT.

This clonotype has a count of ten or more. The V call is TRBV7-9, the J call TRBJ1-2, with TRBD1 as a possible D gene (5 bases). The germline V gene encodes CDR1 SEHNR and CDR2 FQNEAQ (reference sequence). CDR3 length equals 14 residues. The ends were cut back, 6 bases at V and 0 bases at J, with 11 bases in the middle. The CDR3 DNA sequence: TGTGCCAGCAGACTACAGGAAACTAACTATGGCTACACCTTC. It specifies CASRLQETNYGYTF. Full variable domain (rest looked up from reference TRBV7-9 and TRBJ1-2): DTGVSQNPRHKITKRGQNVTFRCDPISEHNRLYWYRQTLGQGPEFLTYFQNEAQLEKSRLLSDRFSAERPKGSFSTLEIQRTEQGDSAMYLCASRLQETNYGYTFGSGTRLTVV.

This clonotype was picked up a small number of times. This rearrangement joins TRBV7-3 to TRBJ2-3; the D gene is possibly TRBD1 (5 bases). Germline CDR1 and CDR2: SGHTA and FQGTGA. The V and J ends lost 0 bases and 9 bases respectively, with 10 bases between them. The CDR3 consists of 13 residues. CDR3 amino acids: CASSLTGQGTQYF. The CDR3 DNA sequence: TGTGCCAGCAGCTTAACCGGACAAGGCACGCAGTATTTT.

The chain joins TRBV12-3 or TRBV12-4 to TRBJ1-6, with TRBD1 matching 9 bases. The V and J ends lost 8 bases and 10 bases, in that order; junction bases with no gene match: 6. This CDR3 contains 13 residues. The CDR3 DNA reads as TGTGCCAGCGCCACGGACAGGGGATCACCCCTCCACTTT. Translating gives CASATDRGSPLHF.

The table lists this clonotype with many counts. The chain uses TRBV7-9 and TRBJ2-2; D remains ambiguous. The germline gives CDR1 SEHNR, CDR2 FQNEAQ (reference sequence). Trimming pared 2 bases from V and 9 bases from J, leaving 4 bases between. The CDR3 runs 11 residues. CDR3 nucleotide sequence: TGTGCCAGCAGCTTATACAGGGAGCTGTTTTTT. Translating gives CASSLYRELFF.

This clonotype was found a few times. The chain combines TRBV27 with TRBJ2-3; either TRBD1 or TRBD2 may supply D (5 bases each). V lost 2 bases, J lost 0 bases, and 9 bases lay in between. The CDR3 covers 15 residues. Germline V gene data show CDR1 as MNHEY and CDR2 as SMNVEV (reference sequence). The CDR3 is CASSLKRGSTDTQYF. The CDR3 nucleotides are TGTGCCAGCAGTTTAAAGAGGGGAAGCACAGATACGCAGTATTTT.

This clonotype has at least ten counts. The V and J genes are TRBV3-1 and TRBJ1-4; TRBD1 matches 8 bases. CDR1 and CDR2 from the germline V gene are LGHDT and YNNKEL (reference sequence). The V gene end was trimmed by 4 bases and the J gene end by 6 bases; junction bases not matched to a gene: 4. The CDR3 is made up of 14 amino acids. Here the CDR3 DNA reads TGTGCCAGCAGCCTGGACAGGGCTGATGAAAAACTGTTTTTT. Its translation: CASSLDRADEKLFF. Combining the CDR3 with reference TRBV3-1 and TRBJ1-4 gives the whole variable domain DTAVSQTPKYLVTQMGNDKSIKCEQNLGHDTMYWYKQDSKKFLKIMFSYNNKELIINETVPNRFSPKSPDKAHLNLHINSLELGDSAVYFCASSLDRADEKLFFGSGTQLSVL.

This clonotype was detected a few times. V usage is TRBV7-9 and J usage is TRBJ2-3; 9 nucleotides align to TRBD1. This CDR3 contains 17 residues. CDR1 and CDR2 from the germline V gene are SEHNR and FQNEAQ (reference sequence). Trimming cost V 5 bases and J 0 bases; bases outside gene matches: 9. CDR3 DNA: TGTGCCAGCAGCCCCAAGGGACAGGGCTTTAGCACAGATACGCAGTATTTT. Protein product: CASSPKGQGFSTDTQYF.

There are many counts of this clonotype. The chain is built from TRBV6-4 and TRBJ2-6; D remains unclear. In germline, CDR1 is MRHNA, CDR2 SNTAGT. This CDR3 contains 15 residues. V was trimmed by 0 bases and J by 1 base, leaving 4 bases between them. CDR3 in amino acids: CASSDSASGANVLTF. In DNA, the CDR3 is TGTGCCAGCAGTGACTCAGCTTCTGGGGCCAACGTCCTGACTTTC.

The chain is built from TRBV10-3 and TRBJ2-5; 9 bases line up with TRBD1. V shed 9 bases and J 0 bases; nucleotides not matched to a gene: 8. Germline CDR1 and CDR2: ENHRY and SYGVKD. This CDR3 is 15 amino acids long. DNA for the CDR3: TGTGCCATTACCGCCCGGGACAGGGACCAAGAGACCCAGTACTTC. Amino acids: CAITARDRDQETQYF.

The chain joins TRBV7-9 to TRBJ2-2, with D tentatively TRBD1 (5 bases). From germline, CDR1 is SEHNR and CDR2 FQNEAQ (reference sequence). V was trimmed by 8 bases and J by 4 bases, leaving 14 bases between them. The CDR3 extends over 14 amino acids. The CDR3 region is CASAPVRVTGELFF. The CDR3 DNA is TGTGCCAGCGCCCCCGTCAGGGTCACCGGGGAGCTGTTTTTT.

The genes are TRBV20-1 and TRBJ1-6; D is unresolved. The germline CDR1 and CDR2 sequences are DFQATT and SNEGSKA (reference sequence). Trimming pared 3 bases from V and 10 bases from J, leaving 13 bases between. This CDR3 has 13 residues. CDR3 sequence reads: CSASQASWSPLHF. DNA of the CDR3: TGCAGTGCTAGCCAGGCCTCCTGGTCACCCCTCCACTTT.

The CDR3 spells CASGGLQRADYYGYTF. The CDR3 DNA follows: TGTGCTAGTGGGGGTCTTCAAAGGGCAGACTACTATGGCTACACCTTC. The gene calls are TRBV12-5 and TRBJ1-2; D unclear. The V end was cut by 6 bases, the J end by 3 bases, with 20 bases between. Germline lookup yields CDR1 LGHNT and CDR2 FRNRAP. This CDR3 spans 16 amino acids.

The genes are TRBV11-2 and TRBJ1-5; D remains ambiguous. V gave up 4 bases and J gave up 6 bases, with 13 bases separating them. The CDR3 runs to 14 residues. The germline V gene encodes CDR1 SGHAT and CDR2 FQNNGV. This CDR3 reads CASSSRPERQPQHF. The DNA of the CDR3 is TGTGCCAGCAGCTCCAGACCCGAGCGTCAGCCCCAGCATTTT. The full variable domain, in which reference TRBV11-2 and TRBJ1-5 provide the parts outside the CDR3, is EAGVAQSPRYKIIEKRQSVAFWCNPISGHATLYWYQQILGQGPKLLIQFQNNGVVDDSQLPKDRFSAERLKGVDSTLKIQPAKLEDSAVYLCASSSRPERQPQHFGDGTRLSIL.

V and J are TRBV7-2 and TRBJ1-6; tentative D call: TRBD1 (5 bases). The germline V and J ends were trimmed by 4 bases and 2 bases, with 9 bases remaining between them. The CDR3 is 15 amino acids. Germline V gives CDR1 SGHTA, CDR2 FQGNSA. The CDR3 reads CASSSPTAYNSPLHF. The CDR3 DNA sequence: TGTGCCAGCAGCTCCCCGACAGCCTATAATTCACCCCTCCACTTT.

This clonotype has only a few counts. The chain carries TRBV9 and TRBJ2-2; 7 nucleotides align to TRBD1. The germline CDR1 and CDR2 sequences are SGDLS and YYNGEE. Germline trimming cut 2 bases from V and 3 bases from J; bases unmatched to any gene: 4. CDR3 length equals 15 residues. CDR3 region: CASSVQGTDTGELFF. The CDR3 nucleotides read TGTGCCAGCAGCGTCCAGGGGACAGACACCGGGGAGCTGTTTTTT.

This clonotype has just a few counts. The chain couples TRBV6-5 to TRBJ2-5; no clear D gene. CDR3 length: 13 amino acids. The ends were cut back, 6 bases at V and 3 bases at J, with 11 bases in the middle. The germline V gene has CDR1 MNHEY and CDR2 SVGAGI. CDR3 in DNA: TGTGCCAGCAGCTACAGCAGGAAAGAGACCCAGTACTTC. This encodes CASSYSRKETQYF.

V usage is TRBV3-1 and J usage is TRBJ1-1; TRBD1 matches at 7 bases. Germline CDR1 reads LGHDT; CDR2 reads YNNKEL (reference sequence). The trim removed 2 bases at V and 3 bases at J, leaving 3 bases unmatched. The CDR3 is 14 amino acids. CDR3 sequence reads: CASSQLQGDTEAFF. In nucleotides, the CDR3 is TGTGCCAGCAGCCAACTTCAGGGGGACACTGAAGCTTTCTTT.

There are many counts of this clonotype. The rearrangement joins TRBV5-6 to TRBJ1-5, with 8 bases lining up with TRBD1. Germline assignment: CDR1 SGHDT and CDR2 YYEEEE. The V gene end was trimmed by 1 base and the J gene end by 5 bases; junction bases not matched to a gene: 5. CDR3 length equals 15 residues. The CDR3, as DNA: TGTGCCAGCAGCTTGCACAGGGGGGCTGATCAGCCCCAGCATTTT. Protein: CASSLHRGADQPQHF.

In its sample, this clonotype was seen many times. CDR3 nucleotides: TGTGCCAGCAGCTCCTACGATCACGGGGCTGAAGCTTTCTTT. Protein product: CASSSYDHGAEAFF. The chain carries TRBV7-2 and TRBJ1-1, with D hard to call. Germline V gene data show CDR1 as SGHTA and CDR2 as FQGNSA. The CDR3 is 14 residues long. Trimming cost V 4 bases and J 6 bases, with 15 bases left between them.

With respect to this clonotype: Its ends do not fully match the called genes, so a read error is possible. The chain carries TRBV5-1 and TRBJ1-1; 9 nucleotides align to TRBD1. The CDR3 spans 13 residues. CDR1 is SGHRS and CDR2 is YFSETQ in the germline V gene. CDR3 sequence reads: CANSLGQGTEAFF. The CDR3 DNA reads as TGCGCCAACAGCTTGGGACAGGGCACTGAAGCTTTCTTT.

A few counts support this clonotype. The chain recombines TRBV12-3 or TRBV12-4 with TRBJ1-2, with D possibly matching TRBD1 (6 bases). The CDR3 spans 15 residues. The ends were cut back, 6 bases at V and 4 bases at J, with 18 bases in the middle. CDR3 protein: CASSPWEGEIYGYTF. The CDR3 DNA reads TGTGCCAGCAGCCCCTGGGAGGGGGAAATCTATGGCTACACCTTC.

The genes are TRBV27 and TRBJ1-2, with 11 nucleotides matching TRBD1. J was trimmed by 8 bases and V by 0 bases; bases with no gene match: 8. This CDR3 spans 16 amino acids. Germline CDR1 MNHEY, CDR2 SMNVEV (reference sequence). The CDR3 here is CASSLSSPDRGQGYTF. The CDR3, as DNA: TGTGCCAGCAGTTTATCCTCCCCGGACAGGGGGCAAGGCTACACCTTC.

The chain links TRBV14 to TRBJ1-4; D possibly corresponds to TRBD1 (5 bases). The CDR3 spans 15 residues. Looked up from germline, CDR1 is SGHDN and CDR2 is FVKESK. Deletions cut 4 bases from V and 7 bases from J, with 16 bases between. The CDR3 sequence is CASSPRTGRGEKLFF. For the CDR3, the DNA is TGTGCCAGCAGCCCGCGAACAGGACGCGGTGAAAAACTGTTTTTT. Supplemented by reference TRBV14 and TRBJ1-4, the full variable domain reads EAGVTQFPSHSVIEKGQTVTLRCDPISGHDNLYWYRRVMGKEIKFLLHFVKESKQDESGMPNNRFLAERTGGTYSTLKVQPAELEDSGVYFCASSPRTGRGEKLFFGSGTQLSVL.

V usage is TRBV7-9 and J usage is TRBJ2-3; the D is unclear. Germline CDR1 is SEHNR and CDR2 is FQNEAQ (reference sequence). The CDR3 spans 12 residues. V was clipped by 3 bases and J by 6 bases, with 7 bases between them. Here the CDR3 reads CASSLTRDTQYF. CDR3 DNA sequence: TGTGCCAGCAGCTTGACAAGGGATACGCAGTATTTT.